The 22 T cell receptor beta chains given below trace back to one sample, sequenced in a study of CD8 T cells in ankylosing spondylitis. TCRdb fed the 5' RACE reads into MiXCR, producing one record per CDR3 protein. This sample has over 150,000 distinct CDR3 sequences, with roughly 20% found just once. The sequencing input was blood, either unsorted or a sorted T cell fraction (not recorded which). The receptors shown here come from a male donor aged 5 to 29 with ankylosing spondylitis or in good health (not recorded which).

This clonotype was counted many times. V and J are TRBV5-5 and TRBJ2-1; 8 bases align to TRBD1. V was clipped by 0 bases and J by 2 bases; unmatched bases: 1. Germline lookup yields CDR1 SGHKS and CDR2 YYEKEE (reference sequence). The CDR3 loop spans 15 amino acids. The CDR3 loop reads CASSLGQGPYNEQFF. CDR3 bases: TGTGCCAGCAGCTTGGGACAGGGGCCCTACAATGAGCAGTTCTTC.

The chain is built from TRBV7-2 and TRBJ2-7; tentatively, D is TRBD2 (6 bases). This CDR3 region has 14 residues. Per the germline V gene, CDR1 is SGHTA and CDR2 is FQGNSA. V gave up 3 bases and J gave up 5 bases, with 14 bases separating them. The DNA of the CDR3 is TGTGCCAGCAGCTTGGCGGGACCCACTGACGAGCAGTACTTC. Translating gives CASSLAGPTDEQYF. Supplemented by reference TRBV7-2 and TRBJ2-7, the full variable domain reads GAGVSQSPSNKVTEKGKDVELRCDPISGHTALYWYRQSLGQGLEFLIYFQGNSAPDKSGLPSDRFSAERTGGSVSTLTIQRTQQEDSAVYLCASSLAGPTDEQYFGPGTRLTVT.

This clonotype was recorded many times. V usage is TRBV5-6 and J usage is TRBJ2-4, with D tentatively TRBD1 or TRBD2 (5 bases each). The length of the CDR3 is 12 residues. The germline V gene has CDR1 SGHDT and CDR2 YYEEEE. Trimming pared 0 bases from V and 12 bases from J, leaving 10 bases between. The chain's CDR3 is CASSLGGTDQYF. CDR3 nucleotide sequence: TGTGCCAGCAGCTTGGGGGGGACCGATCAGTACTTC.

V usage is TRBV2 and J usage is TRBJ2-3, with 9 bases lining up with TRBD1. In germline, CDR1 is SNHLY, CDR2 FYNNEI. Trimming removed 2 bases from V and 5 bases from J; junction bases left unmatched: 5. The CDR3 length is 15 residues. CDR3 sequence reads: CASSEQGTGRDTQYF. The CDR3 DNA follows: TGTGCCAGCAGTGAACAAGGGACAGGGAGAGATACGCAGTATTTT.

The chain couples TRBV7-6 to TRBJ2-3; 10 bases align to TRBD2. J was trimmed by 5 bases and V by 5 bases; bases with no gene match: 4. The CDR3 has 14 residues. Germline V gives CDR1 SGHVS, CDR2 FNYEAQ. The CDR3 loop reads CASSRTSGRDTQYF. In DNA, the CDR3 is TGTGCCAGCAGCCGGACTAGCGGCAGAGATACGCAGTATTTT.

This CDR3 reads CASRRGIHEQYF. For the CDR3, the DNA is TGTGCCAGCAGGCGGGGCATCCACGAGCAGTACTTC. The V and J genes are TRBV7-9 and TRBJ2-7, with D possibly being TRBD2 (6 bases). Germline V gene data show CDR1 as SEHNR and CDR2 as FQNEAQ (reference sequence). Trimming stripped 6 bases from V and 5 bases from J, with 11 bases between. The CDR3 is 12 residues long.

This clonotype has ten or more counts. The chain couples TRBV20-1 to TRBJ2-1; 9 positions match TRBD2. J was trimmed by 7 bases and V by 6 bases; bases with no gene match: 13. Germline lookup yields CDR1 DFQATT and CDR2 SNEGSKA (reference sequence). The CDR3 is 15 amino acids. Here the CDR3 DNA reads TGCAGTGCCCACACTCCGGCTAGCGGGATTAATGAGCAGTTCTTC. It specifies CSAHTPASGINEQFF.

This clonotype was picked up many times. The chain uses TRBV28 and TRBJ2-1, with TRBD2 identical over 7 bases. The CDR3 sequence is 12 residues long. V was pared by 6 bases and J by 9 bases, with 5 bases of the junction left unmatched. In germline, CDR1 is MDHEN, CDR2 SYDVKM. Written as DNA, the CDR3 is TGTGCCAGCAGCCCCTCGGGGGGTGAGCAGTTCTTC. Translation gives CASSPSGGEQFF.

This clonotype was picked up many times. The rearrangement uses TRBV7-2 and TRBJ2-3, with D unresolved. Trimming pared 1 base from V and 6 bases from J, leaving 14 bases between. CDR1 is SGHTA and CDR2 is FQGNSA in the germline V gene. The CDR3 totals 15 residues. The CDR3 reads CASSLVRATRDTQYF. In DNA form, the CDR3 reads TGTGCCAGCAGCTTAGTTCGAGCAACCCGGGATACGCAGTATTTT.

This clonotype was found a few times. The chain combines TRBV4-1 with TRBJ2-2; D possibly corresponds to TRBD2 (6 bases). The V and J ends lost 3 bases and 4 bases respectively, with 9 bases between them. The CDR3 spans 14 residues. Germline CDR1 and CDR2: MGHRA and YSYEKL. The CDR3 DNA is TGCGCCAGCAGCCAGCCTAGCGCCACCGGGGAGCTGTTTTTT. This gives the protein CASSQPSATGELFF.

This clonotype has a count of ten or more. V usage is TRBV6-2 or TRBV6-3 and J usage is TRBJ1-6; D remains unclear. V was clipped by 6 bases and J by 0 bases, with 6 bases between them. Germline V gene data show CDR1 as MNHEY and CDR2 as SVGEGT. The CDR3 is 14 residues long. DNA of the CDR3: TGTGCCAGCAGCCGTGACTCCTATAATTCACCCCTCCACTTT. As protein: CASSRDSYNSPLHF.

This clonotype was counted many times. The CDR3 coding sequence is TGCAGTGCCCCGGGACTAAACCCCTACAATGAGCAGTTCTTC. This encodes CSAPGLNPYNEQFF. J is TRBJ2-1 and V is TRBV20-1; 7 positions agree with TRBD2. The CDR3 spans 14 residues. V shed 6 bases, J shed 2 bases, and the junction held 7 bases outside the gene matches. The germline CDR1 and CDR2 sequences are DFQATT and SNEGSKA (reference sequence).

This clonotype was recorded many times. This CDR3 is CSAKVNHINEQFF. In nucleotides, the CDR3 is TGCAGTGCTAAAGTCAACCATATCAATGAGCAGTTCTTC. The V and J genes are TRBV20-1 and TRBJ2-1; no clear D. The V end was cut by 4 bases, the J end by 6 bases, with 13 bases between. The CDR3 sequence is 13 residues long. Germline loops: CDR1 DFQATT, CDR2 SNEGSKA (reference sequence).

The table lists this clonotype with many counts. The chain employs TRBV10-3 and TRBJ2-7; D is unresolved. The CDR3 runs to 12 residues. Looked up from germline, CDR1 is ENHRY and CDR2 is SYGVKD. V dropped 2 bases and J dropped 4 bases, with 6 bases sitting between them. The CDR3 sequence: CAISEGRYEQYV. The CDR3 DNA reads as TGTGCCATCAGTGAGGGTCGGTACGAGCAGTACGTC.

This clonotype showed up many times. The chain joins TRBV5-1 to TRBJ2-2; D possibly corresponds to TRBD2 (5 bases). The CDR3 covers 12 residues. V lost 3 bases and J lost 6, with 6 bases in between. Germline V gene data show CDR1 as SGHRS and CDR2 as YFSETQ. The CDR3 sequence is CASSSSPGELFF. As DNA, the CDR3 is TGCGCCAGCAGCTCTAGCCCCGGGGAGCTGTTTTTT.

This clonotype was detected many times. J is TRBJ2-1 and V is TRBV12-3 or TRBV12-4; 7 bases fit TRBD2. Losses at the gene ends were 8 bases for V and 7 bases for J; bases not matched to a gene: 8. The CDR3 consists of 13 residues. The CDR3 nucleotides read TGTGCCAGCTCCGCGGGAGTCATTAATGAGCAGTTCTTC. This sequence encodes CASSAGVINEQFF.

This clonotype was detected ten times or more. The gene calls are TRBV20-1 and TRBJ2-4; tentatively, D is TRBD1 (5 bases). CDR1 DFQATT and CDR2 SNEGSKA come from the germline V gene (reference sequence). V lost 6 bases to trimming and J lost 8 bases, with 17 bases between them. The CDR3 is 13 amino acids. The CDR3 protein is CSASNRLRDIQYF. The CDR3 DNA sequence: TGCAGTGCATCTAACAGGCTTCGGGACATTCAGTACTTC.

The rearrangement uses TRBV7-6 and TRBJ2-3, with D tentatively TRBD1 (6 bases). The CDR3 is 15 residues long. Germline-derived CDR1 and CDR2 are SGHVS and FNYEAQ. Trimming took off 2 bases at V and 0 bases at J, with 9 bases between the two ends. The CDR3 spells CASSLRQGSTDTQYF. CDR3 in DNA: TGTGCCAGCAGCTTACGTCAGGGGAGCACAGATACGCAGTATTTT. The whole variable domain, remainder taken from reference TRBV7-6 and TRBJ2-3, is GAGVSQSPRYKVTKRGQDVALRCDPISGHVSLYWYRQALGQGPEFLTYFNYEAQQDKSGLPNDRFSAERPEGSISTLTIQRTEQRDSAMYRCASSLRQGSTDTQYFGPGTRLTVL.

The table lists this clonotype with a few counts. The V call is TRBV18, the J call TRBJ2-2; D call uncertain. Between the trimmed V and J ends, which lost 4 bases and 4 bases, there was a span of 13 bases. The CDR3 has 15 residues. Germline lookup yields CDR1 KGHSH and CDR2 LQKENI. The CDR3: CASSLFGSGTGELFF. CDR3 sequence (DNA): TGTGCCAGCTCACTATTTGGATCGGGCACCGGGGAGCTGTTTTTT.

CDR3 amino acids: CASSPNPGLVINEQFF. The CDR3 nucleotides are TGTGCCAGCAGCCCAAACCCGGGACTTGTGATTAATGAGCAGTTCTTC. The chain links TRBV7-2 to TRBJ2-1, with D tentatively TRBD2 (6 bases). This CDR3 region has 16 residues. V was trimmed by 5 bases and J by 7 bases, leaving 21 bases between them. Germline values: CDR1 SGHTA, CDR2 FQGNSA.

J is TRBJ2-2 and V is TRBV13; D gene uncertain. V was pared by 0 bases and J by 11 bases, with 7 bases between. The CDR3 is 12 amino acids. Germline V gives CDR1 PRHDT, CDR2 FYEKMQ (reference sequence). This CDR3 reads CASSLGVPELFF. For the CDR3, the DNA is TGTGCCAGCAGCTTAGGGGTCCCTGAGCTGTTTTTT.

The rearrangement links TRBV6-5 to TRBJ2-3, with D tentatively TRBD2 (6 bases). The V gene lost 7 bases and the J gene lost 6 bases, with 20 bases spanning the gap. Per the germline V gene, CDR1 is MNHEY and CDR2 is SVGAGI. The CDR3 is 15 residues long. The CDR3 coding sequence is TGTGCCAGCACCCCCAGCGGGCAGAGAGGGGATACGCAGTATTTT. This codes for CASTPSGQRGDTQYF.